One T cell receptor (beta chain) is described in this entry. Its antigen is still unknown. These data come from a study of cytomegalovirus exposure and HLA in healthy donors. Regarding the study as a whole: Using a false discovery rate of 0.05, a later analysis showed that approximately 16,000 TCR beta sequences were associated with HLA alleles.

This PCR relied on a set of 60 Vbeta primers and 13 Jbeta primers. Repertoires were generated with immunoSEQ multiplex PCR, while TCRdb's copy carries only in-frame clones and drops some. The table has around 61,000 clones, roughly 90% seen once. J gave up 3 bases and V 0 bases, and 5 bases lay outside the gene matches. Germline CDR1 reads SGHRS; CDR2 reads YFSETQ. This CDR3 has 15 residues. This receptor was obtained from a man aged 25 to 40 in good health and CMV-seropositive. The sample comprised PBMCs. This chain connects TRBV5-1 to TRBJ2-5, with TRBD2 matching over 7 bases. The CDR3 coding sequence is TGCGCCAGCAGCTTGGGGCTAGCGGAGAAAGAGACCCAGTACTTC. This translates into CASSLGLAEKETQYF.